What follows are 16 T cell receptor beta chains derived from one specimen sequenced in a study of blood T cell repertoires in COVID-19. The table came from immunoSEQ multiplex PCR; TCRdb's copy has only in-frame clones and leaves some out. Of 650,000 to 800,000 clones listed, approximately 90% were seen once; the top ten hold roughly 0.25%. Sample: peripheral blood. The receptors shown here come from a woman younger than 30 with acute or convalescent COVID-19.

This clone was seen a handful of times. V usage is TRBV15 and J usage is TRBJ2-1, with TRBD1 as a possible D gene (6 bases). Germline V CDR1 and CDR2: LNHNV, YYDKDF (reference sequence). V lost 4 bases to trimming and J lost 7 bases, with 17 bases between them. The CDR3 has 15 residues. CDR3: CATSTRDIGSNEQFF. CDR3 DNA sequence: TGTGCCACCAGCACCCGGGACATTGGGTCTAATGAGCAGTTCTTC.

The rearrangement joins TRBV10-3 to TRBJ1-5; TRBD1 agrees at 9 bases. Germline loops: CDR1 ENHRY, CDR2 SYGVKD. The CDR3 covers 13 residues. The junction had 3 bases not matched to a gene; V was cut back by 6 bases and J by 6 bases. The CDR3 bases are TGTGCCATCAGGGGACAGGGAACTCAGCCCCAGCATTTT. Its protein is CAIRGQGTQPQHF.

The sample holds a few counts of this clone. V gene TRBV6-1 combines with J gene TRBJ1-4; the match to TRBD1 covers 9 bases. The V gene end was trimmed by 3 bases and the J gene end by 2 bases; junction bases not matched to a gene: 16. Germline lookup yields CDR1 MNHNS and CDR2 SASEGT. The CDR3 has 20 residues. For the CDR3, the DNA is TGTGCCAGCAGTGACCCCTGGGACAGGGAGGGTTTGCCCACTAATGAAAAACTGTTTTTT. It codes for CASSDPWDREGLPTNEKLFF.

The chain employs TRBV6-5 and TRBJ2-7, with 10 bases that match TRBD2. Germline V gene sequence: CDR1 MNHEY, CDR2 SVGAGI. The length of the CDR3 is 15 residues. V gave up 3 bases and J gave up 3 bases; unmatched junction bases: 5. The CDR3 DNA follows: TGTGCCAGCAGTTATTCTCTAGCGGGGGTCTACGAGCAGTACTTC. This encodes CASSYSLAGVYEQYF.

The chain is built from TRBV30 and TRBJ2-4, with TRBD1 identical over 7 bases. The germline V gene has CDR1 GTSNPN and CDR2 SVGIG (reference sequence). J was trimmed by 5 bases and V by 3 bases; bases with no gene match: 1. The CDR3 length is 12 residues. DNA of the CDR3: TGTGCCTGGAGAGGGGGCGAAAACATTCAGTACTTC. It is translated as CAWRGGENIQYF.

The genes are TRBV5-4 and TRBJ1-4, with D perhaps matching TRBD1 (6 bases). This CDR3 is built from 14 residues. Per the germline V gene, CDR1 is SGHNT and CDR2 is YYREEE (reference sequence). With 1 base removed from V and 7 bases from J, the gap between germline ends came to 11 bases. CDR3 region: CASSLRGGGEKLFF. The CDR3 DNA sequence: TGTGCCAGCAGCTTGAGGGGGGGTGGTGAAAAACTGTTTTTT.

The rearrangement uses TRBV3-1 (or the pseudogene TRBV3-2) and TRBJ2-7; 7 bases match TRBD2. From germline, CDR1 is LGHDT and CDR2 YNNKEL (reference sequence). V was clipped by 5 bases and J by 3 bases; unmatched bases: 13. The CDR3 has 16 amino acids. The CDR3 here is CASSARVSGQSYEQYF. The CDR3 nucleotides read TGTGCCAGCAGCGCCCGGGTTAGCGGGCAAAGCTACGAGCAGTACTTC.

V usage is TRBV2 and J usage is TRBJ1-6, with TRBD1 matching over 10 bases. The CDR3 sequence is 14 residues long. The ends lost 10 bases at V and 8 bases at J; junction bases unmatched: 8. Looked up from germline, CDR1 is SNHLY and CDR2 is FYNNEI. CDR3 in amino acids: CATSKDRGDSPLHF. CDR3 DNA: TGTGCCACCTCTAAGGACAGGGGGGATTCACCCCTCCACTTT.

The chain combines TRBV6-5 with TRBJ1-4; 10 bases fit TRBD1. The CDR3 has 15 residues. V was clipped by 6 bases and J by 5 bases; unmatched bases: 6. Germline CDR1 is MNHEY and CDR2 is SVGAGI. CDR3 loop: CASSSPGQGNEKLFF. The CDR3 DNA follows: TGTGCCAGCAGCTCACCGGGACAGGGGAATGAAAAACTGTTTTTT.

CDR3 bases: TGTGCCAGCAGCCCGATGGGTGGTAGCACTAATGAAAAACTGTTTTTT. This sequence encodes CASSPMGGSTNEKLFF. The V and J genes are TRBV3-1 (or the pseudogene TRBV3-2) and TRBJ1-4, with D hard to call. Trimming shortened V by 4 bases and J by 2 bases, and 14 bases separated the two germline ends. Germline V gives CDR1 LGHDT, CDR2 YNNKEL (reference sequence). The CDR3 has 16 amino acids.

The chain uses TRBV27 and TRBJ1-5; D uncertain. The CDR3 extends over 16 amino acids. Germline CDR1 is MNHEY and CDR2 is SMNVEV (reference sequence). V shed 1 base and J shed 0 bases, with 10 bases lying between them. CDR3 bases: TGTGCCAGCAGTTTATATGGAGGGTATAGCAATCAGCCCCAGCATTTT. Protein: CASSLYGGYSNQPQHF.

The chain combines TRBV14 with TRBJ1-6, with D maybe TRBD1 (5 bases). V was pared by 0 bases and J by 9 bases, with 12 bases between. Germline loops: CDR1 SGHDN, CDR2 FVKESK. The CDR3 runs 15 residues. Here the CDR3 reads CASSQEGAWGSPLHF. CDR3 bases: TGTGCCAGCAGCCAAGAAGGGGCATGGGGTTCACCCCTCCACTTT.

The CDR3 bases are TGCGCCAGCAGCCTCCTAGACCACAGGTCTCGGGAAAAACTGTTTTTT. It specifies CASSLLDHRSREKLFF. V usage is TRBV5-1 and J usage is TRBJ1-4, with D possibly matching TRBD1 (5 bases). CDR3 length: 16 residues. CDR1 is SGHRS and CDR2 is YFSETQ in the germline V gene. Trimming took off 4 bases at V and 8 bases at J, with 21 bases between the two ends.

The chain couples TRBV7-8 to TRBJ2-3; no clear D. This CDR3 contains 14 residues. Deletions cut 4 bases from V and 6 bases from J, with 14 bases between. Per the germline V gene, CDR1 is SGHVS and CDR2 is FQNEAQ. CDR3 nucleotide sequence: TGTGCCAGCAGCTCGGTCCTAAACTTGGATACGCAGTATTTT. Amino acids: CASSSVLNLDTQYF.

The V call is TRBV7-6, the J call TRBJ2-7; 8 bases are a match to TRBD1. CDR1 and CDR2 (germline): SGHVS, FNYEAQ. The length of the CDR3 is 15 residues. V trimming: 5 bases; J trimming: 3 bases; junction bases outside the gene matches: 9. The CDR3 DNA reads as TGTGCCAGCAGCCCCGCGGTAGGGACAGGCTACGAGCAGTACTTC. Translation: CASSPAVGTGYEQYF.

The chain joins TRBV19 to TRBJ2-2; D perhaps matches TRBD2 (5 bases). Germline CDR1 is LNHDA and CDR2 is SQIVND (reference sequence). The ends were cut back, 6 bases at V and 3 bases at J, with 14 bases in the middle. The CDR3 sequence is 15 residues long. CDR3 bases: TGTGCCAGTAGACTCGACCCGAGGGACACCGGGGAGCTGTTTTTT. Its translation is CASRLDPRDTGELFF.